What follows are 24 T cell receptor beta chains derived from one specimen sequenced in a study of T cells in Graves' hyperthyroidism and ophthalmopathy. RNA transcripts gave rise to amplified TCR beta CDR3 regions. The HTBI primer set drove a first-round RT-PCR of the TCR CDR3. TCRdb used MiXCR to reprocess the multiplex PCR reads, holding one entry per CDR3 protein. The table includes more than 450,000 distinct CDR3 sequences, 14% detected once. The source material was blood. Receptor source: a woman between 40 and 55 years old with Graves' hyperthyroidism.

This clonotype has only a few counts. The chain combines TRBV6-5 with TRBJ2-5, with D perhaps matching TRBD2 (5 bases). CDR1 is MNHEY, CDR2 SVGAGI, per germline. Trimming removed 0 bases from V and 1 base from J, with 12 bases in between. This CDR3 is 16 amino acids long. DNA of the CDR3: TGTGCCAGCAGTTACTCAGGGTCGGGGTCCCAAGAGACCCAGTACTTC. Translation gives CASSYSGSGSQETQYF.

The chain joins TRBV28 to TRBJ1-3; unclear D gene. Trimming cost V 3 bases and J 0 bases, with 15 bases left between them. Germline V lookup: CDR1 MDHEN, CDR2 SYDVKM. The length of the CDR3 is 17 residues. The CDR3: CASSFFGWFGSGNTIYF. The DNA for the CDR3 is TGTGCCAGCAGTTTCTTCGGGTGGTTTGGCTCTGGAAACACCATATATTTT.

The V gene is TRBV9, the J gene TRBJ2-1; TRBD1 is a possible D gene (6 bases). The germline gives CDR1 SGDLS, CDR2 YYNGEE. V was pared by 1 base and J by 10 bases, with 12 bases between. The length of the CDR3 is 13 residues. The CDR3 nucleotides are TGTGCCAGCAGCGTATCCCCCGGGACAGAGCAGTTCTTC. As protein: CASSVSPGTEQFF. Filled out from reference TRBV9 and TRBJ2-1, the complete variable domain reads DSGVTQTPKHLITATGQRVTLRCSPRSGDLSVYWYQQSLDQGLQFLIQYYNGEERAKGNILERFSAQQFPDLHSELNLSSLELGDSALYFCASSVSPGTEQFFGPGTRLTVL.

This clonotype showed up many times. The V and J genes are TRBV2 and TRBJ2-5; 11 nucleotides agree with TRBD2. V was pared by 6 bases and J by 4 bases, with 1 base of the junction left unmatched. Germline assignment: CDR1 SNHLY and CDR2 FYNNEI. CDR3 length: 13 amino acids. The CDR3 coding sequence is TGTGCCAGCAGGGGGACTAGCGGAGAGACCCAGTACTTC. Encoded protein: CASRGTSGETQYF.

This clonotype was detected many times. The gene calls are TRBV9 and TRBJ2-7; 9 nucleotides line up with TRBD2. Germline trimming cut 3 bases from V and 5 bases from J; bases unmatched to any gene: 9. The germline V gene has CDR1 SGDLS and CDR2 YYNGEE. There are 15 residues in the CDR3. The CDR3 loop reads CASSALSGSSHEQYF. The CDR3 DNA reads as TGTGCCAGCAGCGCCCTTAGCGGGAGTTCCCACGAGCAGTACTTC.

This clonotype was picked up many times. This chain uses TRBV20-1 with TRBJ2-7; possibly TRBD2 for D (5 bases). Trimming cost V 2 bases and J 3 bases, with 14 bases left between them. There are 14 residues in the CDR3. Germline CDR1 DFQATT, CDR2 SNEGSKA (reference sequence). CDR3 residues: CSARPAVAGYEQYF. The CDR3 DNA reads TGCAGTGCTAGACCAGCGGTAGCAGGCTACGAGCAGTACTTC.

The chain carries TRBV19 and TRBJ1-2; tentative D call: TRBD1 (5 bases). Trimming left V 1 base short and J 8 bases short, with 14 bases between. There are 14 residues in the CDR3. From germline, CDR1 is LNHDA and CDR2 SQIVND (reference sequence). The CDR3 DNA sequence: TGTGCCAGTAGTATAGGGGGCAGGGCACCAGGCTACACCTTC. It is translated as CASSIGGRAPGYTF.

Many counts were recorded for this clonotype. This CDR3 is CASSSTRDTGELFF. In DNA form, the CDR3 reads TGTGCCAGCAGTAGTACTAGGGACACCGGGGAGCTGTTTTTT. The chain uses TRBV27 and TRBJ2-2; TRBD2 might be the D (5 bases). The CDR3 loop spans 14 amino acids. V lost 5 bases to trimming and J lost 3 bases, with 10 bases between them. Looked up from germline, CDR1 is MNHEY and CDR2 is SMNVEV (reference sequence).

Many counts were recorded for this clonotype. This rearrangement joins TRBV20-1 to TRBJ2-5; 8 bases fit TRBD1. This CDR3 is built from 13 residues. Germline assignment: CDR1 DFQATT and CDR2 SNEGSKA (reference sequence). Germline trimming cut 6 bases from V and 4 bases from J; bases unmatched to any gene: 7. The CDR3 nucleotides are TGCAGTGCCCTGACAGGGGCCCGAGAGACCCAGTACTTC. Protein: CSALTGARETQYF.

This clonotype has ten or more counts. The chain carries TRBV20-1 and TRBJ2-7; 7 nucleotides match TRBD2. Germline lookup yields CDR1 DFQATT and CDR2 SNEGSKA (reference sequence). V shed 6 bases and J 2 bases; nucleotides not matched to a gene: 7. CDR3 length: 13 amino acids. The CDR3 protein is CSAAGTTTYEQYF. The CDR3 bases are TGCAGTGCGGCCGGGACTACTACCTACGAGCAGTACTTC.

This clonotype was counted between two and nine times. The chain employs TRBV3-1 and TRBJ2-2; a possible D gene is TRBD1 (5 bases). The CDR3 is 15 residues long. Germline values: CDR1 LGHDT, CDR2 YNNKEL (reference sequence). V was pared by 2 bases and J by 3 bases, with 10 bases between. The CDR3: CASSQRGEHTGELFF. DNA of the CDR3: TGTGCCAGCAGCCAAAGGGGTGAACACACCGGGGAGCTGTTTTTT. The complete variable domain, with remaining parts taken from reference TRBV3-1 and TRBJ2-2, reads DTAVSQTPKYLVTQMGNDKSIKCEQNLGHDTMYWYKQDSKKFLKIMFSYNNKELIINETVPNRFSPKSPDKAHLNLHINSLELGDSAVYFCASSQRGEHTGELFFGEGSRLTVL.

The chain is built from TRBV7-2 and TRBJ2-1, with a possible D match to TRBD1 (5 bases). Germline V CDR1 and CDR2: SGHTA, FQGNSA. The CDR3 contains 15 residues. V was trimmed by 4 bases and J by 9 bases, leaving 19 bases between them. In nucleotides, the CDR3 is TGTGCCAGCAGCTCAGGGCCTCAAAGGGCCAGTGAGCAGTTCTTC. This gives the protein CASSSGPQRASEQFF.

V gene TRBV13 combines with J gene TRBJ2-1, with TRBD2 matching over 9 bases. V lost 5 bases and J lost 3; bases outside the gene matches: 17. The germline gives CDR1 PRHDT, CDR2 FYEKMQ (reference sequence). CDR3 length: 19 amino acids. The CDR3 nucleotides are TGTGCCAGCAGCCTACAAGGGGCTAGCGGGGACACTTTCTACAATGAGCAGTTCTTC. It codes for CASSLQGASGDTFYNEQFF.

In its sample, this clonotype was seen a few times. The J gene is TRBJ1-1, the V gene TRBV4-1, with D possibly TRBD1 on 5 matching bases. The CDR3 runs 16 residues. CDR1 and CDR2 from the germline V gene are MGHRA and YSYEKL. The V and J ends lost 0 bases and 3 bases respectively, with 14 bases between them. CDR3 sequence reads: CASSQESPGKDTEAFF. The CDR3, as DNA: TGCGCCAGCAGCCAAGAGAGCCCAGGGAAGGACACTGAAGCTTTCTTT.

The rearrangement uses TRBV20-1 and TRBJ2-1; possible D gene TRBD2, 5 bases. The CDR3 spans 15 residues. V lost 1 base and J 0 bases, leaving 10 bases between the germline ends. The germline V gene has CDR1 DFQATT and CDR2 SNEGSKA (reference sequence). The CDR3 DNA sequence: TGCAGTGCTAGAGTGGCGGGTAGCTCCTACAATGAGCAGTTCTTC. It codes for CSARVAGSSYNEQFF.

This clonotype was found many times. The chain recombines TRBV28 with TRBJ2-4; 7 positions agree with TRBD1. This CDR3 region has 13 residues. Germline CDR1 is MDHEN and CDR2 is SYDVKM. V shed 5 bases, J shed 3 bases, and the junction held 1 base outside the gene matches. CDR3 sequence: CASSAGGKNIQYF. The CDR3 DNA sequence: TGTGCCAGCAGTGCAGGGGGCAAAAACATTCAGTACTTC.

There are many counts of this clonotype. This sequence joins TRBV12-3 or TRBV12-4 and TRBJ1-2; a possible D gene is TRBD1 (5 bases). Trimming removed 4 bases from V and 4 bases from J, with 16 bases in between. CDR3 length equals 15 residues. CDR3 protein: CASSSSLGLSYGYTF. CDR3 coding DNA: TGTGCCAGCAGTTCCTCCTTGGGGCTCAGCTATGGCTACACCTTC.

The table lists this clonotype with many counts. The rearrangement links TRBV28 to TRBJ1-1; D unresolved. CDR1 is MDHEN, CDR2 SYDVKM, per germline. Trimming took off 3 bases at V and 0 bases at J, with 14 bases between the two ends. This CDR3 contains 16 residues. The CDR3 nucleotides are TGTGCCAGCAGTTTTCTTTTGGCTCCCATGAACACTGAAGCTTTCTTT. Residues: CASSFLLAPMNTEAFF.

This clonotype was detected ten times or more. The chain links TRBV9 to TRBJ1-1; 7 nucleotides match TRBD1. J lost 6 bases, V lost 4 bases, and 6 bases had no gene match. Looked up from germline, CDR1 is SGDLS and CDR2 is YYNGEE. The CDR3 runs to 13 residues. CDR3 loop: CASSQWTGAEAFF. The CDR3 nucleotides read TGTGCCAGCAGCCAATGGACAGGCGCTGAAGCTTTCTTT.

This clonotype has ten or more counts. The V and J genes are TRBV6-1 and TRBJ2-1; 12 bases fit TRBD2. Germline V lookup: CDR1 MNHNS, CDR2 SASEGT. Unmatched junction bases numbered 3, after V lost 6 bases and J lost 3 bases. This CDR3 spans 15 amino acids. This CDR3 reads CASSKTSGSYNEQFF. For the CDR3, the DNA is TGTGCCAGCAGCAAGACTAGCGGGAGCTACAATGAGCAGTTCTTC.

The chain employs TRBV30 and TRBJ1-2; 10 bases are shared with TRBD1. This CDR3 is 16 amino acids long. Germline assignment: CDR1 GTSNPN and CDR2 SVGIG (reference sequence). V lost 3 bases and J lost 4; bases outside the gene matches: 11. The CDR3 sequence is CAWRPAGQGGIYGYTF. In nucleotides, the CDR3 is TGTGCCTGGAGACCAGCCGGACAGGGGGGGATCTATGGCTACACCTTC.

This clonotype appeared many times. This sequence joins TRBV28 and TRBJ2-3; TRBD2 aligns across 7 bases. The CDR3 covers 15 residues. With V trimmed by 5 bases and J by 2 bases, 7 bases remained unmatched. Looked up from germline, CDR1 is MDHEN and CDR2 is SYDVKM. The DNA for the CDR3 is TGTGCCAGCAGTGAGCTAGCGGATACCACAGATACGCAGTATTTT. This sequence encodes CASSELADTTDTQYF.

This chain uses TRBV7-2 with TRBJ2-2; TRBD2 agrees at 8 bases. The CDR3 spans 15 residues. The germline gives CDR1 SGHTA, CDR2 FQGNSA. J gave up 4 bases and V 4 bases, and 5 bases lay outside the gene matches. The DNA for the CDR3 is TGTGCCAGCAGCTCCTCAGCGGGAGTCACCGGGGAGCTGTTTTTT. Encoded protein: CASSSSAGVTGELFF.

This chain joins TRBV27 and TRBJ1-6, with D perhaps matching TRBD1 (5 bases). The ends were cut back, 1 base at V and 9 bases at J, with 13 bases in the middle. The germline V gene has CDR1 MNHEY and CDR2 SMNVEV (reference sequence). CDR3 length: 15 amino acids. CDR3 in DNA: TGTGCCAGCAGTTTATACGCCGGGGGGGGTTCACCCCTCCACTTT. As protein: CASSLYAGGGSPLHF.